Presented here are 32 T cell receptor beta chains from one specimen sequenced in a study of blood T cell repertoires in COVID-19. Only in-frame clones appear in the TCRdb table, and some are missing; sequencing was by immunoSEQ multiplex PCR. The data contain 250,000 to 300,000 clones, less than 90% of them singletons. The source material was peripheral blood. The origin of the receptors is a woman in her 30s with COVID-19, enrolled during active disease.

This CDR3 reads CASSSLGQGTNYGYTF. CDR3 sequence (DNA): TGCGCCAGCAGCTCCTTGGGACAGGGGACTAACTATGGCTACACCTTC. The rearrangement uses TRBV5-1 and TRBJ1-2, with 10 bases aligning to TRBD1. Per the germline V gene, CDR1 is SGHRS and CDR2 is YFSETQ. The CDR3 sequence is 16 residues long. Trimming at V came to 3 bases and at J to 0 bases, leaving 5 bases not matched to a gene.

The CDR3 loop reads CASSRLAGDTGELFF. CDR3 coding DNA: TGTGCCAGTAGTAGACTAGCGGGTGACACCGGGGAGCTGTTTTTT. This chain links TRBV19 with TRBJ2-2; TRBD2 matches at 10 bases. The V segment lost 4 bases and the J segment 3 bases; nucleotides outside the gene matches: 2. The CDR3 runs to 15 residues. The germline V gene has CDR1 LNHDA and CDR2 SQIVND (reference sequence).

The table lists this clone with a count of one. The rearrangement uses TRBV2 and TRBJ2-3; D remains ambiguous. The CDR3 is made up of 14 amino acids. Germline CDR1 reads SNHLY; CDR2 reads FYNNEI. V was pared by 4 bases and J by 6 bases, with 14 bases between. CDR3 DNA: TGTGCCAGCAGTGGGGTTAGCTATTCTGATACGCAGTATTTT. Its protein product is CASSGVSYSDTQYF.

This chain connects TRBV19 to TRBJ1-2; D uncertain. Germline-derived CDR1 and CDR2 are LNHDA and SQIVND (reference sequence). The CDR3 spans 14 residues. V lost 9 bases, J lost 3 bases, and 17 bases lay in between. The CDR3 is CASIKPGLDYGYTF. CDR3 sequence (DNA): TGTGCCAGCATTAAACCGGGGTTGGACTATGGCTACACCTTC.

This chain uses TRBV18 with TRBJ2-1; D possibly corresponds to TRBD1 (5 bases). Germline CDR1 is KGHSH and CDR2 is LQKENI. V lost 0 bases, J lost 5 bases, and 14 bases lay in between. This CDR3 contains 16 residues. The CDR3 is CASSPPGRAPHNEQFF. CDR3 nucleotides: TGTGCCAGCTCACCACCGGGCAGGGCACCTCACAATGAGCAGTTCTTC.

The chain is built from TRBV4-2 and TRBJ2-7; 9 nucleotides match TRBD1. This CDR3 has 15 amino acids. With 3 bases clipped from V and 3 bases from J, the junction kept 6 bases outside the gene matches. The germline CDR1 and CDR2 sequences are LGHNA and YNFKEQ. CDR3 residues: CASSQMGQGSYEQYF. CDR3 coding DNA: TGTGCCAGCAGCCAGATGGGACAGGGTAGCTACGAGCAGTACTTC.

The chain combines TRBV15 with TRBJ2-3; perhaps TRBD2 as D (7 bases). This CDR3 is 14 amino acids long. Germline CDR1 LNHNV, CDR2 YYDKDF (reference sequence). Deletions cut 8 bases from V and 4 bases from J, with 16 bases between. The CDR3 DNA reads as TGTGCCACCTCGGAGGGGGGGCCCTCAGATACGCAGTATTTT. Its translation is CATSEGGPSDTQYF.

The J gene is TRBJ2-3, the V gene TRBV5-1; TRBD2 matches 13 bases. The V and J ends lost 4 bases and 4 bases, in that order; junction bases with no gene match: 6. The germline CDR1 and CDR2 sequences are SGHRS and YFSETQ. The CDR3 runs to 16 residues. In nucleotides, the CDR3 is TGCGCCAGCAGCCAACTCACTAGCGGGGGGGCAGATACGCAGTATTTT. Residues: CASSQLTSGGADTQYF.

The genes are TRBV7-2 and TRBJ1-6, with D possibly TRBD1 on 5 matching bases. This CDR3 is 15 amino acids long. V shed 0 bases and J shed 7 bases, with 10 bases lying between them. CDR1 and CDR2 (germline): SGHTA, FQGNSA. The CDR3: CASSLAQGENSPLHF. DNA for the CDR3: TGTGCCAGCAGCTTAGCGCAGGGTGAGAATTCACCCCTCCACTTT.

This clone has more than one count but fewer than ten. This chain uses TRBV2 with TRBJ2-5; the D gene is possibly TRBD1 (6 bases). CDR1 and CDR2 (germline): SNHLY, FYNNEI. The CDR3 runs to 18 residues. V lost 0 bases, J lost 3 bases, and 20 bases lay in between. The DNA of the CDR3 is TGTGCCAGCAGTGAAGCGCTTTTTACAGGGTATTCAGAAGAGACCCAGTACTTC. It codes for CASSEALFTGYSEETQYF.

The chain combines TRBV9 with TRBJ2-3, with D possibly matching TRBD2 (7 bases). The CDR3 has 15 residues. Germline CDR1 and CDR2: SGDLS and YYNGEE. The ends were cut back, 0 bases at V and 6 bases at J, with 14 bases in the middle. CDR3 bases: TGTGCCAGCAGCGTAGGTGGGCGGGGGCTGGATACGCAGTATTTT. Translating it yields CASSVGGRGLDTQYF. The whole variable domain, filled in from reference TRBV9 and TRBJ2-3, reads DSGVTQTPKHLITATGQRVTLRCSPRSGDLSVYWYQQSLDQGLQFLIQYYNGEERAKGNILERFSAQQFPDLHSELNLSSLELGDSALYFCASSVGGRGLDTQYFGPGTRLTVL.

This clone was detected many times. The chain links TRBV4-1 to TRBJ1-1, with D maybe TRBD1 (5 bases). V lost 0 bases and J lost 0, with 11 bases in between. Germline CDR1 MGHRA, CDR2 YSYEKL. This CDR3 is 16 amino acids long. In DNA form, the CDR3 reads TGCGCCAGCAGCCAAGAGCCAGGGAACATGAACACTGAAGCTTTCTTT. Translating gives CASSQEPGNMNTEAFF.

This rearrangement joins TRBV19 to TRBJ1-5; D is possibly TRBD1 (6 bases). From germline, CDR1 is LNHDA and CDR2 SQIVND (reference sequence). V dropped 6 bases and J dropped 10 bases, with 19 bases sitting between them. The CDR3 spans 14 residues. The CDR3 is CASSRDTNSKPQHF. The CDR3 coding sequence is TGTGCCAGTAGCCGGGACACTAACAGTAAACCCCAGCATTTT.

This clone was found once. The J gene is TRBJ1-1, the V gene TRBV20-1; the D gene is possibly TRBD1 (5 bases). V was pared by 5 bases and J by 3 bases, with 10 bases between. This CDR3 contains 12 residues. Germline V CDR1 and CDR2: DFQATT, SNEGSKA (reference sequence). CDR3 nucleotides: TGCAGTGCTCGTGGGGGGGACACTGAAGCTTTCTTT. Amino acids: CSARGGDTEAFF.

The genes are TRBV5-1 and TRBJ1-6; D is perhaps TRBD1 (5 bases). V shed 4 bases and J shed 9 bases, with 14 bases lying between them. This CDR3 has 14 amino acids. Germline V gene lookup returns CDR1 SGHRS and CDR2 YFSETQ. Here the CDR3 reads CASSPDSLLSPLHF. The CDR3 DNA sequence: TGCGCCAGCAGCCCCGACAGTCTCCTTTCACCCCTCCACTTT.

CDR3 coding DNA: TGCGCCAGCAGCTTGGACGACAGGCTAACATTCCAAAACACTGAAGCTTTCTTT. Protein: CASSLDDRLTFQNTEAFF. The rearrangement links TRBV5-1 to TRBJ1-1; D may be TRBD1 (6 bases). The length of the CDR3 is 18 residues. V lost 0 bases, J lost 2 bases, and 20 bases lay in between. Germline V gene lookup returns CDR1 SGHRS and CDR2 YFSETQ.

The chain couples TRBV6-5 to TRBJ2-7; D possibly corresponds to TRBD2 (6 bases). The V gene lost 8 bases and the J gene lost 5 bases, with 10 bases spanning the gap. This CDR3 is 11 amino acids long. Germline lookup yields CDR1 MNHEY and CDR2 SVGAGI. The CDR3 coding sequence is TGTGCCAGCCGGGGGATCCACGAGCAGTACTTC. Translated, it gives CASRGIHEQYF.

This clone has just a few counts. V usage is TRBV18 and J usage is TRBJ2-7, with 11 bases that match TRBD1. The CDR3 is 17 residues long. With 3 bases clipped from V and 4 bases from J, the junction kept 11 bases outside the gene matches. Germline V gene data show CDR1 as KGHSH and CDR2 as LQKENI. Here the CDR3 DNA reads TGTGCCAGCTCACCTCTCCCAATTGGACAGGGGGCATACGAGCAGTACTTC. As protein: CASSPLPIGQGAYEQYF.

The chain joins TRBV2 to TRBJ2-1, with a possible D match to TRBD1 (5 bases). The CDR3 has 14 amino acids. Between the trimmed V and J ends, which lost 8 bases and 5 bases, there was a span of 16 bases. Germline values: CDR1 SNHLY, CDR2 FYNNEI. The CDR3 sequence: CASVGPGPNNEQFF. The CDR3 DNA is TGTGCCAGCGTCGGCCCAGGGCCCAACAATGAGCAGTTCTTC.

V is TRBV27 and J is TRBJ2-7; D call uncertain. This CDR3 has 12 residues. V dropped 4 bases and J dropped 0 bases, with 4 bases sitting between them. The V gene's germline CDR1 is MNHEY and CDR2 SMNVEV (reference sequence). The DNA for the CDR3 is TGTGCCAGCAGTTCCGGCTCCTACGAGCAGTACTTC. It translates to CASSSGSYEQYF.

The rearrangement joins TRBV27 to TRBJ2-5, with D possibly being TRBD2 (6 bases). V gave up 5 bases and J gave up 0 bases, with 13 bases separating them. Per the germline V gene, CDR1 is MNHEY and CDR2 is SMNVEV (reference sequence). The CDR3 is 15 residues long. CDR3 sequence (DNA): TGTGCCAGCAGTCACGGGACTGCGTACCAAGAGACCCAGTACTTC. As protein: CASSHGTAYQETQYF.

The CDR3 here is CASSLDRVGKNNEQFF. The CDR3 nucleotides read TGTGCCAGCAGTTTAGACAGGGTAGGAAAGAACAATGAGCAGTTCTTC. The rearrangement uses TRBV27 and TRBJ2-1; 7 bases agree with TRBD1. Losses at the gene ends were 2 bases for V and 5 bases for J; bases not matched to a gene: 9. CDR1 MNHEY and CDR2 SMNVEV come from the germline V gene (reference sequence). The CDR3 spans 16 residues.

The CDR3 sequence is CAWSVGGSLSYEQYF. CDR3 DNA: TGTGCCTGGAGTGTTGGCGGCAGTCTCTCCTACGAGCAGTACTTC. This chain joins TRBV30 and TRBJ2-7, with D unclear. V lost 0 bases to trimming and J lost 0 bases, with 12 bases between them. Germline V gene lookup returns CDR1 GTSNPN and CDR2 SVGIG (reference sequence). This CDR3 is 15 amino acids long.

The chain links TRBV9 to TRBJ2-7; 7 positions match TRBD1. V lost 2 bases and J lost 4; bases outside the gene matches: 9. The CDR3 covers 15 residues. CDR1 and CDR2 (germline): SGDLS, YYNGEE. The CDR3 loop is CASSVGLGTAYEQYF. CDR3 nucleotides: TGTGCCAGCAGCGTTGGGCTAGGGACAGCGTACGAGCAGTACTTC.

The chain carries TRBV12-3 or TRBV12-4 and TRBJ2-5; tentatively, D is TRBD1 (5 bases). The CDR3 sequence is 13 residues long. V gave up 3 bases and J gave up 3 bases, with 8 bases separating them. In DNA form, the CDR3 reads TGTGCCAGCAGTTTTGGCAGGGAAGAGACCCAGTACTTC. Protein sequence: CASSFGREETQYF.

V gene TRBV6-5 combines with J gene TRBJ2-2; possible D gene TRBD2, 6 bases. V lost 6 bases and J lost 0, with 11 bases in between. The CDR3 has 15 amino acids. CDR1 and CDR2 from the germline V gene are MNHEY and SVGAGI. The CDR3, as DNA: TGTGCCAGCAGGGAGGGGAGATCGAACACCGGGGAGCTGTTTTTT. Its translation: CASREGRSNTGELFF.

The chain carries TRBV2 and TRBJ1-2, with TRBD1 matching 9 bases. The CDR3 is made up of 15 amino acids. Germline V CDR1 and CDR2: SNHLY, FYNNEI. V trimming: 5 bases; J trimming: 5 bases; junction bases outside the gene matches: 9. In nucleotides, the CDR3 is TGTGCCAGCAGTTTCCGGGACAGGGAAGGGTATGGCTACACCTTC. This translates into CASSFRDREGYGYTF.

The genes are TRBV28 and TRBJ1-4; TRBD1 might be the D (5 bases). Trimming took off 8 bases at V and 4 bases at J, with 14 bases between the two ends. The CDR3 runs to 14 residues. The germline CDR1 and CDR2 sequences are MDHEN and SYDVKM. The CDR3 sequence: CASRTGRVNEKLFF. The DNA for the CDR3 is TGTGCCAGCCGAACCGGCAGGGTTAATGAAAAACTGTTTTTT.

CDR3 residues: CAWKGTGVRTEAFF. For the CDR3, the DNA is TGTGCCTGGAAGGGGACAGGGGTGAGGACTGAAGCTTTCTTT. The chain has TRBV30 and TRBJ1-1; 10 nucleotides match TRBD1. CDR1 and CDR2 (germline): GTSNPN, SVGIG (reference sequence). With V trimmed by 4 bases and J by 5 bases, 7 bases remained unmatched. The CDR3 consists of 14 residues.

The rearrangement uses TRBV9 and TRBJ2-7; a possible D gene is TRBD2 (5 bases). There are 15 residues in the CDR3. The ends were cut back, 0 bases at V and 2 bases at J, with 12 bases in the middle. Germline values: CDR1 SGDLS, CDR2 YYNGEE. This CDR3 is CASSVGEGSTYEQYF. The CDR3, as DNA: TGTGCCAGCAGCGTAGGAGAAGGGAGTACCTACGAGCAGTACTTC. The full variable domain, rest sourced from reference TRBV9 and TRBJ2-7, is DSGVTQTPKHLITATGQRVTLRCSPRSGDLSVYWYQQSLDQGLQFLIQYYNGEERAKGNILERFSAQQFPDLHSELNLSSLELGDSALYFCASSVGEGSTYEQYFGPGTRLTVT.

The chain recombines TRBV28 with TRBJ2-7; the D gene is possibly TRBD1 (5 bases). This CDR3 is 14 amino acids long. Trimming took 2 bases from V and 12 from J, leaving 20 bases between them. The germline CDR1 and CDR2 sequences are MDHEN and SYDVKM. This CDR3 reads CASSLVSRSQGWYF. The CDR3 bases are TGTGCCAGCAGTTTAGTATCCAGGAGCCAGGGATGGTACTTC.

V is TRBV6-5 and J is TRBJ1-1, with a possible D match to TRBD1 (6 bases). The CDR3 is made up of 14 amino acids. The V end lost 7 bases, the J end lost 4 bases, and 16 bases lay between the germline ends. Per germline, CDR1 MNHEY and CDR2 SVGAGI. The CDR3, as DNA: TGTGCCAGCACCAGGACAGACTGGGTCACTGAAGCTTTCTTT. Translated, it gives CASTRTDWVTEAFF.